This T cell receptor beta chain appears in the sequencing data of a study of metastatic and nonmetastatic thyroid tumors. Unmatched junction bases numbered 11, after V lost 8 bases and J lost 7 bases. Per germline, CDR1 MDHEN and CDR2 SYDVKM. The CDR3 is 15 residues long. In its sample, this clone ranks as medium-sized. Each patient went into thyroid surgery without having received any treatment. As originally analysed: Across clinicopathological groups, CDR3 differences served as the basis for building a distant-metastasis classifier for papillary thyroid cancer. TCRdb used MiXCR to call clones anew from the PCR reads. TCRdb, not the original authors, processed these V and J calls. The profile covers around 23,000 clones, with 9.5% to 12% appearing a single time and under 30% taken by the ten largest.

The chain joins TRBV28 to TRBJ1-5, with TRBD1 matching 10 bases. Sequencing used blood. The clonotype comes from a female donor with papillary thyroid cancer or a benign thyroid nodule (not recorded which). Some clones in this sample may be carry-over from other donors' samples. The CDR3 region is CASDPGQGFYQPQHF. In nucleotides, the CDR3 is TGTGCCAGCGACCCGGGACAGGGGTTTTACCAGCCCCAGCATTTT.